This T cell receptor beta chain was retrieved from a study of shared clonotypes between healthy human individuals. The naive CD8 population came from CD45RO-negative cells selected for CCR7, without terminally differentiated effector memory CD45RA+ cells. V was shortened by 5 bases and J by 3 bases, with 13 bases between the two germline ends. The CDR3 is made up of 15 amino acids. Germline CDR1 reads SEHNR; CDR2 reads FQNEAQ (reference sequence). The data were produced by immunoSEQ multiplex PCR, yet TCRdb's version contains in-frame clones alone and is incomplete. The sample holds around 2,100,000 clones, roughly 95% seen once.

The chain uses TRBV7-9 and TRBJ1-4; D not resolved. The origin of this receptor is a young man in good health. The sequencing input was naive CD8+ T cells sorted from blood. The CDR3 DNA sequence: TGTGCCAGCAGCCGGCCAGAGGGTGCTAATGAAAAACTGTTTTTT. Translated: CASSRPEGANEKLFF.